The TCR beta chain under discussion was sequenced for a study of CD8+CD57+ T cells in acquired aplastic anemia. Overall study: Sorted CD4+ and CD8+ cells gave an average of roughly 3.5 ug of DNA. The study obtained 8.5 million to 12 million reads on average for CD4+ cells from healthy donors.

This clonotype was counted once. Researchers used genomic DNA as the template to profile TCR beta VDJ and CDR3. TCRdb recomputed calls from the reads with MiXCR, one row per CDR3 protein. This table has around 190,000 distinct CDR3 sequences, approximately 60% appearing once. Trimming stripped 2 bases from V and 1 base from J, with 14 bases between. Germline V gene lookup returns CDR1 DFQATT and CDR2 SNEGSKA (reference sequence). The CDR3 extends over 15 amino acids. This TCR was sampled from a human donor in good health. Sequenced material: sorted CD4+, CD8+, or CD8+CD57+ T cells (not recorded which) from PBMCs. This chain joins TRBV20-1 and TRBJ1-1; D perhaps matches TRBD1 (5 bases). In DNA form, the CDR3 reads TGCAGTGCTAGAAACACGGGGCGCGGGAACACTGAAGCTTTCTTT. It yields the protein CSARNTGRGNTEAFF.